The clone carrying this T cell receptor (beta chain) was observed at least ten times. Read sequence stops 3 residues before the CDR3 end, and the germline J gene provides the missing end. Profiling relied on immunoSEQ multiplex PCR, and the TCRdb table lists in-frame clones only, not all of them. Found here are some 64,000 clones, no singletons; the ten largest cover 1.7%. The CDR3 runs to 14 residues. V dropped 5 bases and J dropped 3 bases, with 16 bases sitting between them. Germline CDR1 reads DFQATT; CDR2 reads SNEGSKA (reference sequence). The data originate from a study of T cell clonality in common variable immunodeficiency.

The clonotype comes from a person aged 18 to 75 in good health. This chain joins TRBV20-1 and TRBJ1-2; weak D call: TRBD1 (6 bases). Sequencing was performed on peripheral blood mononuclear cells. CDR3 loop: CSAPPPGGHYGYTF. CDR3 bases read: TGCAGTGCTCCGCCCCCTGGGGGCCACTATGGC.